Below are 13 T cell receptor beta chains sequenced from a single sample in a study of T cell changes during pregnancy in multiple sclerosis. The table came from immunoSEQ multiplex PCR; TCRdb's copy has only in-frame clones and leaves some out. The data show 45,000 to 60,000 clones, with approximately 90% seen just once and around 2% held by the top ten. The sequencing used peripheral blood, collected in the first trimester of pregnancy. The receptors here all came from a female donor with multiple sclerosis, enrolled in a pregnancy study.

The gene calls are TRBV7-6 and TRBJ1-2; unclear D gene. From germline, CDR1 is SGHVS and CDR2 FNYEAQ. V shed 1 base and J shed 7 bases, with 10 bases lying between them. The CDR3 covers 13 residues. CDR3 protein: CASSLGMGGGYTF. The CDR3 nucleotides read TGTGCCAGCAGCTTAGGAATGGGAGGTGGCTACACCTTC.

The J gene is TRBJ2-2, the V gene TRBV7-3, with 9 positions matching TRBD2. Germline CDR1 is SGHTA and CDR2 is FQGTGA. V trimming: 5 bases; J trimming: 7 bases; junction bases outside the gene matches: 2. The CDR3 consists of 13 residues. The CDR3 region has the DNA TGTGCCAGCAGCCATAGCGGGGGCGGGGAGCTGTTTTTT. This translates into CASSHSGGGELFF.

V and J are TRBV30 and TRBJ1-6; D is perhaps TRBD1 (5 bases). The CDR3 is 13 residues long. Trimming removed 5 bases at V and 7 bases at J, with 12 bases between. Germline loops: CDR1 GTSNPN, CDR2 SVGIG (reference sequence). The CDR3 DNA reads as TGTGCCTGGGTACACAACAGGAATTCACCCCTCCACTTT. It is translated as CAWVHNRNSPLHF.

This sequence joins TRBV28 and TRBJ2-1, with a weak D call TRBD2 (6 bases). Germline CDR1 is MDHEN and CDR2 is SYDVKM. Trimming took off 6 bases at V and 2 bases at J, with 17 bases between the two ends. The CDR3 has 16 amino acids. CDR3 sequence: CASRGRDFEPYNEQFF. Here the CDR3 DNA reads TGTGCCAGCAGGGGCCGGGACTTCGAACCCTACAATGAGCAGTTCTTC. Combining the CDR3 with reference TRBV28 and TRBJ2-1 gives the whole variable domain DVKVTQSSRYLVKRTGEKVFLECVQDMDHENMFWYRQDPGLGLRLIYFSYDVKMKEKGDIPEGYSVSREKKERFSLILESASTNQTSMYLCASRGRDFEPYNEQFFGPGTRLTVL.

This clone was recorded once. The genes are TRBV5-1 and TRBJ2-2; unclear D gene. V was cut by 0 bases and J by 6 bases, with 9 bases left in between. Germline CDR1 reads SGHRS; CDR2 reads YFSETQ. This CDR3 has 14 residues. The CDR3, as DNA: TGCGCCAGCAGCTTGGAAGCGATCCCCGGGGAGCTGTTTTTT. Translation gives CASSLEAIPGELFF.

The genes are TRBV6-1 and TRBJ1-2, with D perhaps TRBD1 (6 bases). CDR1 and CDR2 (germline): MNHNS, SASEGT. Trimming took off 2 bases at V and 6 bases at J, with 16 bases between the two ends. There are 15 residues in the CDR3. CDR3 nucleotide sequence: TGTGCCAGCAGTGAATGGTCAGGGGCAGGAGATGGCTACACCTTC. This encodes CASSEWSGAGDGYTF.

The V and J genes are TRBV9 and TRBJ1-3; maybe TRBD1 (6 bases). Germline V CDR1 and CDR2: SGDLS, YYNGEE. V gave up 3 bases and J gave up 0 bases, with 7 bases separating them. The CDR3 has 14 amino acids. CDR3 nucleotides: TGTGCCAGCAGCGGGACAGTCTCTGGAAACACCATATATTTT. Translation: CASSGTVSGNTIYF. The whole variable domain, filled in from reference TRBV9 and TRBJ1-3, reads DSGVTQTPKHLITATGQRVTLRCSPRSGDLSVYWYQQSLDQGLQFLIQYYNGEERAKGNILERFSAQQFPDLHSELNLSSLELGDSALYFCASSGTVSGNTIYFGEGSWLTVV.

The chain carries TRBV6-1 and TRBJ2-5, with D possibly being TRBD1 (6 bases). The V end lost 6 bases, the J end lost 5 bases, and 16 bases lay between the germline ends. The CDR3 consists of 14 residues. Per the germline V gene, CDR1 is MNHNS and CDR2 is SASEGT. The CDR3 coding sequence is TGTGCCAGCAGGCTTACAGGGAATCGGGAGACCCAGTACTTC. Its translation is CASRLTGNRETQYF.

This rearrangement joins TRBV11-2 to TRBJ1-2; D perhaps matches TRBD1 (5 bases). V lost 2 bases, J lost 4 bases, and 14 bases lay in between. The germline V gene encodes CDR1 SGHAT and CDR2 FQNNGV. CDR3 length equals 15 residues. The CDR3 DNA follows: TGTGCCAGCAGCTTAACTTTGCAGGGAGGCTATGGCTACACCTTC. This translates into CASSLTLQGGYGYTF.

The chain combines TRBV16 with TRBJ1-1, with 7 bases lining up with TRBD1. The CDR3 runs to 14 residues. Germline V gene sequence: CDR1 KGHSY, CDR2 FQNENV. With 0 bases clipped from V and 5 bases from J, the junction kept 3 bases outside the gene matches. The CDR3 reads CASSQSRQGTEAFF. The CDR3 nucleotides are TGTGCCAGCAGCCAATCACGACAGGGTACTGAAGCTTTCTTT.

This chain connects TRBV27 to TRBJ1-1, with a tentative D call TRBD1 (5 bases). CDR1 and CDR2 (germline): MNHEY, SMNVEV (reference sequence). Trimming stripped 0 bases from V and 9 bases from J, with 11 bases between. The CDR3 contains 13 residues. CDR3 residues: CASSLSRTSKAFF. In nucleotides, the CDR3 is TGTGCCAGCAGTTTATCGCGGACAAGTAAAGCTTTCTTT.

This clone showed up just a few times. The CDR3 region is CASSIVAGNTEAFF. The CDR3 DNA sequence: TGTGCCAGTAGTATAGTGGCAGGCAACACTGAAGCTTTCTTT. V and J are TRBV19 and TRBJ1-1; D call uncertain. The CDR3 extends over 14 amino acids. V shed 1 base and J shed 2 bases, with 8 bases lying between them. From germline, CDR1 is LNHDA and CDR2 SQIVND (reference sequence).

The chain carries TRBV27 and TRBJ2-3, with 9 bases that match TRBD2. The CDR3 contains 18 residues. Germline loops: CDR1 MNHEY, CDR2 SMNVEV (reference sequence). The J segment lost 5 bases and the V segment lost 7 bases, leaving 19 bases of the junction unmatched. The CDR3 nucleotides read TGTGCCAGCACGGGGGGTCTGGGGAGCGGGGGGCGGGGAGATACGCAGTATTTT. This sequence encodes CASTGGLGSGGRGDTQYF.